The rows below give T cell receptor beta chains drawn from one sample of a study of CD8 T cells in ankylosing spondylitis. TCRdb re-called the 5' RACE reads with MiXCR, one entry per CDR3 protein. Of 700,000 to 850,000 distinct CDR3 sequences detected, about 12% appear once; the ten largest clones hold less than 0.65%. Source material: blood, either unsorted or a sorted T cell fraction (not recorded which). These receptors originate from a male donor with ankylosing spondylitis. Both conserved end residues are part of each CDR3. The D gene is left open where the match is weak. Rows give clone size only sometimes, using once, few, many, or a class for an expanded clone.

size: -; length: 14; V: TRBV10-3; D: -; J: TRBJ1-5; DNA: TGTGCCATCAGCGATCGACGGGAATATCAGCCCCAGCATTTT; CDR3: CAISDRREYQPQHF
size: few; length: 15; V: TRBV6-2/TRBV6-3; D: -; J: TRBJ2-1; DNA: TGTGCCAGCAGTTACGGGCCTAGCGAATACAATGAGCAGTTCTTC; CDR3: CASSYGPSEYNEQFF
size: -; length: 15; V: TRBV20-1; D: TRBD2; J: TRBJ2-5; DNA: TGCAGTGTTTCGCTAGCGGGAGGGCCGGGAGAGACCCAGTACTTC; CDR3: CSVSLAGGPGETQYF
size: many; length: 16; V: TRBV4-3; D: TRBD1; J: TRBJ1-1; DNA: TGCGCCAGCAGCCAAGGGAGGACAGGGGTCGACACTGAAGCTTTCTTT; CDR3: CASSQGRTGVDTEAFF
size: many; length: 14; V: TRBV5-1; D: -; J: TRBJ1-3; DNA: TGTGCCAGCAGCCCTAGGGGCTCTGGAAACACCATATATTTT; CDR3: CASSPRGSGNTIYF
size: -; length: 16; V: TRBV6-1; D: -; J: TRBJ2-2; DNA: TGTGCCAGCAGTGAAGCTCGGCCAGTCTACACCGGGGAGCTGTTTTTT; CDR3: CASSEARPVYTGELFF
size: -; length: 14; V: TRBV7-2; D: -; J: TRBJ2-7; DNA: TGTGCCAGCAGCCCAGGATATCGAAGTGCCGAGCAGTACTTC; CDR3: CASSPGYRSAEQYF
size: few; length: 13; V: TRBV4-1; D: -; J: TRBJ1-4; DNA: TGCGCCAGCAGCCTGCCAGCTACCGAAAAACTGTTTTTT; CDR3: CASSLPATEKLFF
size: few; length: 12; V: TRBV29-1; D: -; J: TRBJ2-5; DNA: TGCAGTGCCAGGGGGGGTCCAGAGACCCAGTACTTC; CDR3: CSARGGPETQYF
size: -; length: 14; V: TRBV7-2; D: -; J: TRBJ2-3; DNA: TGTGCCAGCAGCTTAGCCCGACAGACAGATACGCAGTATTTT; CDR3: CASSLARQTDTQYF
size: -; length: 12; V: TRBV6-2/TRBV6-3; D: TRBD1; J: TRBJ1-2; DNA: TGTGCCAGCAAAGACAGGGACTATGGCTACACCTTC; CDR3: CASKDRDYGYTF
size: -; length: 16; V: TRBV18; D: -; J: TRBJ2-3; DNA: TGTGCCAGCTCTACCCGGTCGTCAGGGGGCACAGATACGCAGTATTTT; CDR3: CASSTRSSGGTDTQYF
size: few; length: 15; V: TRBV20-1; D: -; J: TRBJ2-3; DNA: TGCAGTGCTAGGGTCTCTTTTAAGTTGGCAGATACGCAGTATTTT; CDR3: CSARVSFKLADTQYF
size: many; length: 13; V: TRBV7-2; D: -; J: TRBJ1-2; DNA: TGTGCCAGCAGCTTAGCATCGCTGAATGGCTACACCTTC; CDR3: CASSLASLNGYTF
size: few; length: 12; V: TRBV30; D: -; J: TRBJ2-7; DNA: TGTGCCTGGAGTGGGACAACCTACGAGCAGTACTTC; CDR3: CAWSGTTYEQYF
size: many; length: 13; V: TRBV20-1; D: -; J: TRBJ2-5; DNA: TGCAGCGCACTGGGTGCGGGAAAAGAGACCCAGTACTTC; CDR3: CSALGAGKETQYF
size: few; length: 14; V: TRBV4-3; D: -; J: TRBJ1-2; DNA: TGCGCCAGCAGCCGGGCCGACCCGGGCTATGGCTACACCTTC; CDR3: CASSRADPGYGYTF
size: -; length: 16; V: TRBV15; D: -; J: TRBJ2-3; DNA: TGTGCCACCAGCAGAGATAGGGGGTTAGGGGCGTCAACGCAGTATTTT; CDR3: CATSRDRGLGASTQYF
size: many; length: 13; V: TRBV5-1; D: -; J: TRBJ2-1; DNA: TGCGCCAGCAGCTTTGATGACTACAATGAGCAGTTCTTC; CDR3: CASSFDDYNEQFF
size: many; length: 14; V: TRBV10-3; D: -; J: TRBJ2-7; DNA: TGTGCCATCACCAACCGGGACGGGCCGAACGAGCAGTACTTC; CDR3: CAITNRDGPNEQYF
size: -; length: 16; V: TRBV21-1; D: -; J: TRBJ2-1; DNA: TGTGCCAGCAGCAAAGAGGCTGGTATCTCCTACAATGAGCAGTTCTTC; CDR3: CASSKEAGISYNEQFF
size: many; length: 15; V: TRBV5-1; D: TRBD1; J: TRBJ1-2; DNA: TGCGCCAGCAGCTTGGTGGGACAGGGGCTTGGTGGCTACACCTTC; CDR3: CASSLVGQGLGGYTF
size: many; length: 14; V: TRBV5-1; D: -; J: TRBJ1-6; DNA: TGCGCCAGCAGCTTGACCTTCTCAGATTCACCCCTCCACTTT; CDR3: CASSLTFSDSPLHF
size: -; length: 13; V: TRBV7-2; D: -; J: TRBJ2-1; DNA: TGTGCCAGCAGCTCTCTAGTATCGGTTGAGCAGTTCTTC; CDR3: CASSSLVSVEQFF
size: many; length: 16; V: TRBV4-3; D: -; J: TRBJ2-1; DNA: TGCGCCAGCAGCCAAGAAGGGCGGTCAGGTAGTATGAAACAGTTCTTC; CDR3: CASSQEGRSGSMKQFF
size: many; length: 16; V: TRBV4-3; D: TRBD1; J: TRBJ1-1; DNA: TGCGCCAGCAGCCAAGGAAGACAGGGGTTGAACACTGAAGCTTTCTTT; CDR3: CASSQGRQGLNTEAFF